Included here is one TCR beta chain sequence, with context. What it binds is not known. The data belong to a study of T cell responses to AZD1222 COVID-19 vaccine. Regarding the study as a whole: Reports indicate that nearly half of spike-specific TCRs are directed at unmutated variant regions.

The CDR3 runs to 16 residues. Libraries were prepared by immunoSEQ multiplex PCR; TCRdb keeps only in-frame clonotypes and omits some of them. The table records some 150,000 clones, about 93% of them present only once. Material: peripheral blood, obtained on day 0 of MenACWY control vaccination. This TCR was recovered from an adult in good health. J is TRBJ2-7 and V is TRBV21-1; no DNA check was done on the table's D call, TRBD2. TRBV21-1 is an annotated pseudogene. CDR3 region: CASSKVEATSSYEQYF. CDR3 nucleotides: TGTGCCAGCAGCAAAGTGGAAGCGACGAGCTCCTACGAGCAGTACTTC.